The 20 T cell receptor beta chains below all came from one sample that was sequenced in a study of T cells after posttransplantation cyclophosphamide. Sequenced by immunoSEQ multiplex PCR; TCRdb stores in-frame clones only, minus some. The sample has 13,000 to 15,000 clones, roughly 71% seen once. The sequenced material came from memory CD4+ T cells sorted from PBMCs. The source of these receptors is a man aged 50-59 years.

The V and J genes are TRBV7-3 and TRBJ2-2, with TRBD1 matching over 11 bases. V trimming: 5 bases; J trimming: 7 bases; junction bases outside the gene matches: 6. CDR1 is SGHTA, CDR2 FQGTGA, per germline. CDR3 length: 15 residues. Here the CDR3 DNA reads TGTGCCAGCAGCCTCGGGACAGGGGGATTCGGGGAGCTGTTTTTT. Translation: CASSLGTGGFGELFF.

This clone has a single count. The rearrangement joins TRBV9 to TRBJ2-5; 13 bases fit TRBD2. Trimming took 0 bases from V and 3 from J; bases not matched to a gene: 5. The CDR3 length is 17 residues. Germline V gene sequence: CDR1 SGDLS, CDR2 YYNGEE. The CDR3 region is CASSVEFGTSGEETQYF. The CDR3 bases are TGTGCCAGCAGCGTAGAATTCGGGACTAGCGGGGAAGAGACCCAGTACTTC.

The chain employs TRBV11-3 and TRBJ2-5, with TRBD2 as a possible D gene (5 bases). The germline CDR1 and CDR2 sequences are SGHNT and YENEEA. V lost 5 bases, J lost 1 base, and 8 bases lay in between. This CDR3 has 13 amino acids. The CDR3 here is CASSRGLQETQYF. CDR3 in DNA: TGTGCCAGCAGCCGCGGACTCCAAGAGACCCAGTACTTC.

This rearrangement joins TRBV2 to TRBJ2-1, with TRBD1 as a possible D gene (5 bases). There are 16 residues in the CDR3. Between the trimmed V and J ends, which lost 6 bases and 9 bases, there was a span of 24 bases. Germline values: CDR1 SNHLY, CDR2 FYNNEI. Here the CDR3 reads CASSGPVGQGLREQFF. The CDR3 DNA reads as TGTGCCAGCAGCGGGCCCGTGGGGCAGGGATTACGTGAGCAGTTCTTC.

The chain has TRBV28 and TRBJ1-6; a weak D match, TRBD1 (5 bases). Germline CDR1 is MDHEN and CDR2 is SYDVKM. V was trimmed by 2 bases and J by 11 bases, leaving 13 bases between them. The CDR3 is made up of 14 amino acids. The CDR3, as DNA: TGTGCCAGCAGTTTACTCGGGGGGAGGACACCCCTCCACTTT. As protein: CASSLLGGRTPLHF.

The chain uses TRBV6-1 and TRBJ2-5, with D perhaps matching TRBD2 (7 bases). Trimming took 2 bases from V and 4 from J, leaving 14 bases between them. Germline assignment: CDR1 MNHNS and CDR2 SASEGT. The CDR3 runs to 15 residues. In nucleotides, the CDR3 is TGTGCCAGCAGTGAAAGGGGGGGGCGGGGAGAGACCCAGTACTTC. This sequence encodes CASSERGGRGETQYF.

This rearrangement joins TRBV4-1 to TRBJ2-1; 7 nucleotides agree with TRBD1. The trim removed 2 bases at V and 2 bases at J, leaving 6 bases unmatched. Germline-derived CDR1 and CDR2 are MGHRA and YSYEKL. The CDR3 is 16 amino acids. The CDR3 bases are TGCGCCAGCAGCCAACCCGACAGGGTCCCCTACAATGAGCAGTTCTTC. Protein: CASSQPDRVPYNEQFF.

This chain joins TRBV28 and TRBJ1-5; 8 nucleotides line up with TRBD1. The CDR3 is 16 residues long. CDR1 and CDR2 from the germline V gene are MDHEN and SYDVKM. The V gene end was trimmed by 6 bases and the J gene end by 2 bases; junction bases not matched to a gene: 9. CDR3 loop: CASSDRGFRGNQPQHF. The CDR3 coding sequence is TGTGCCAGCAGCGACAGGGGATTTAGGGGCAATCAGCCCCAGCATTTT.

The V and J genes are TRBV9 and TRBJ1-5; D might be TRBD1 (6 bases). From germline, CDR1 is SGDLS and CDR2 YYNGEE. This CDR3 region has 14 residues. V lost 4 bases and J 5 bases, leaving 13 bases between the germline ends. DNA of the CDR3: TGTGCCAGCAGCCGGCAAGGGGGAGATCAGCCCCAGCATTTT. The encoded protein is CASSRQGGDQPQHF.

This chain links TRBV14 with TRBJ1-3; D call uncertain. The germline V gene encodes CDR1 SGHDN and CDR2 FVKESK. Trimming removed 0 bases from V and 4 bases from J, with 4 bases in between. The CDR3 sequence is 13 residues long. In DNA, the CDR3 is TGTGCCAGCAGCCAAGAGGCCGGAAACACCATATATTTT. It translates to CASSQEAGNTIYF.

The chain couples TRBV29-1 to TRBJ2-7, with D perhaps TRBD1 (5 bases). Trimming shortened V by 6 bases and J by 1 base, and 10 bases separated the two germline ends. Germline CDR1 is SQVTM and CDR2 is ANQGSEA. The CDR3 has 12 residues. CDR3 in amino acids: CSVVTDSYEQYF. CDR3 DNA sequence: TGCAGCGTCGTGACAGATTCCTACGAGCAGTACTTC.

The J gene is TRBJ2-7, the V gene TRBV9; D possibly corresponds to TRBD1 (6 bases). Germline CDR1 SGDLS, CDR2 YYNGEE. This CDR3 contains 14 residues. Trimming took 3 bases from V and 0 from J, leaving 10 bases between them. The CDR3 spells CASSGTATSYEQYF. The CDR3 DNA reads TGTGCCAGCAGCGGGACAGCGACCTCCTACGAGCAGTACTTC.

V gene TRBV30 combines with J gene TRBJ1-3; D not certain. Deletions cut 2 bases from V and 0 bases from J, with 14 bases between. The CDR3 is 16 residues long. In germline, CDR1 is GTSNPN, CDR2 SVGIG (reference sequence). Here the CDR3 reads CAWSQWEARSGNTIYF. The DNA for the CDR3 is TGTGCCTGGAGTCAATGGGAGGCCCGCTCTGGAAACACCATATATTTT.

The chain recombines TRBV2 with TRBJ1-5; no firm D call. The CDR3 has 13 amino acids. CDR1 and CDR2 from the germline V gene are SNHLY and FYNNEI. V dropped 6 bases and J dropped 5 bases, with 11 bases sitting between them. The CDR3 here is CASSRESDQPQHF. Written as DNA, the CDR3 is TGTGCCAGCAGCCGGGAGTCTGATCAGCCCCAGCATTTT.

The rearrangement uses TRBV6-1 and TRBJ1-3; D unclear. The CDR3 is 15 amino acids. Trimming cost V 5 bases and J 1 base, with 12 bases left between them. Germline values: CDR1 MNHNS, CDR2 SASEGT. CDR3 sequence reads: CASSPLYPSGNTIYF. The CDR3 DNA is TGTGCCAGCAGTCCTCTTTATCCTTCTGGAAACACCATATATTTT.

The V gene is TRBV11-2, the J gene TRBJ2-5; 8 nucleotides match TRBD2. The V and J ends lost 5 bases and 5 bases, in that order; junction bases with no gene match: 10. Germline V gives CDR1 SGHAT, CDR2 FQNNGV. This CDR3 spans 15 amino acids. The CDR3 reads CASSRGGNEWETQYF. The CDR3 DNA sequence: TGTGCCAGCAGCCGCGGGGGGAACGAGTGGGAGACCCAGTACTTC.

This chain links TRBV7-6 with TRBJ2-3; 8 bases match TRBD2. CDR3 length: 16 amino acids. Germline V gene lookup returns CDR1 SGHVS and CDR2 FNYEAQ. Trimming removed 5 bases from V and 4 bases from J; junction bases left unmatched: 11. The CDR3 DNA sequence: TGTGCCAGCAGCCCCCTCGGGCGGGAGGACTCAGATACGCAGTATTTT. It is translated as CASSPLGREDSDTQYF.

With respect to this clone: Its ends do not fully match the called genes, so a read error is possible. The chain is built from TRBV19 and TRBJ1-2; 7 bases match TRBD1. This CDR3 has 15 amino acids. Per germline, CDR1 LNHDA and CDR2 SQIVND (reference sequence). The CDR3 DNA reads as TGCGGGTCCCGACAGGGCTCCATTTCTAACTATGGCTACACCTTC. Its translation: CGSRQGSISNYGYTF.

The genes are TRBV18 and TRBJ2-5; D is unclear. This CDR3 contains 13 residues. CDR1 is KGHSH and CDR2 is LQKENI in the germline V gene. The V and J ends lost 4 bases and 0 bases respectively, with 6 bases between them. The DNA of the CDR3 is TGTGCCAGCTCACAACAGTACCAAGAGACCCAGTACTTC. Translating it yields CASSQQYQETQYF.

The gene calls are TRBV14 and TRBJ2-1, with D possibly TRBD2 on 6 matching bases. Germline V gives CDR1 SGHDN, CDR2 FVKESK. The length of the CDR3 is 14 residues. Trimming stripped 0 bases from V and 10 bases from J, with 13 bases between. The CDR3 bases are TGTGCCAGCAGCCAAGATGGGTGGAGCGGGGAGCAGTTCTTC. Protein sequence: CASSQDGWSGEQFF.